Shown below are 17 T cell receptor beta chains from a single sample sequenced in a study of blood T cell repertoires in COVID-19. Sequencing was performed with immunoSEQ multiplex PCR; in TCRdb, only in-frame clones are kept and a portion is missing. The data show 200,000 to 250,000 clones, approximately 83% seen once. Sequencing used PBMCs or T cells enriched from blood (not recorded which). The receptors derive from a woman between 35 and 50 years old with acute COVID-19.

The chain couples TRBV19 to TRBJ2-5, with 7 bases lining up with TRBD2. CDR3 length equals 13 residues. CDR1 is LNHDA, CDR2 SQIVND, per germline (reference sequence). The V segment lost 5 bases and the J segment 5 bases; nucleotides outside the gene matches: 5. The CDR3 coding sequence is TGTGCCAGTAGTTTGGCGGGAGTGGAGACCCAGTACTTC. Protein product: CASSLAGVETQYF.

This clone has a single count. The CDR3 region is CASSQGRGWNSPLHF. In DNA form, the CDR3 reads TGTGCCAGCAGCCAAGGAAGGGGATGGAATTCACCCCTCCACTTT. The V and J genes are TRBV3-1 (or the pseudogene TRBV3-2) and TRBJ1-6, with D possibly matching TRBD1 (5 bases). The ends were cut back, 1 base at V and 7 bases at J, with 11 bases in the middle. CDR3 length: 15 residues. CDR1 and CDR2 from the germline V gene are LGHDT and YNNKEL (reference sequence).

The count of this clone is one. V gene TRBV3-1 (or the pseudogene TRBV3-2) combines with J gene TRBJ2-1; D is perhaps TRBD2 (5 bases). This CDR3 spans 17 amino acids. Per the germline V gene, CDR1 is LGHDT and CDR2 is YNNKEL (reference sequence). The ends were cut back, 1 base at V and 4 bases at J, with 17 bases in the middle. The CDR3 region has the DNA TGTGCCAGCAGCCAAGGTGAGAGACGGGGTTCGTACAATGAGCAGTTCTTC. The encoded protein is CASSQGERRGSYNEQFF.

This chain links TRBV30 with TRBJ1-4, with D possibly matching TRBD1 (6 bases). The CDR3 consists of 14 residues. Germline lookup yields CDR1 GTSNPN and CDR2 SVGIG (reference sequence). Trimming pared 5 bases from V and 8 bases from J, leaving 18 bases between. The CDR3 spells CAWRTRGGAEKLFF. The CDR3 region has the DNA TGTGCCTGGCGAACTCGAGGGGGGGCGGAAAAACTGTTTTTT.

The chain employs TRBV28 and TRBJ1-5; D unresolved. Per the germline V gene, CDR1 is MDHEN and CDR2 is SYDVKM. The CDR3 covers 16 residues. The V end was cut by 5 bases, the J end by 2 bases, with 16 bases between. The CDR3 bases are TGTGCCAGCAGTGAGACACCGGGGAGTGGCAATCAGCCCCAGCATTTT. Amino acid sequence: CASSETPGSGNQPQHF. Supplemented by reference TRBV28 and TRBJ1-5, the full variable domain reads DVKVTQSSRYLVKRTGEKVFLECVQDMDHENMFWYRQDPGLGLRLIYFSYDVKMKEKGDIPEGYSVSREKKERFSLILESASTNQTSMYLCASSETPGSGNQPQHFGDGTRLSIL.

V is TRBV28 and J is TRBJ1-5, with D unresolved. CDR1 and CDR2 from the germline V gene are MDHEN and SYDVKM. The CDR3 has 14 residues. Trimming took off 2 bases at V and 10 bases at J, with 15 bases between the two ends. DNA for the CDR3: TGTGCCAGCAGTTTAAGATGGGGAGGTGTCCCCCAGCATTTT. Translation gives CASSLRWGGVPQHF. The full variable domain, with the rest looked up from reference TRBV28 and TRBJ1-5, is DVKVTQSSRYLVKRTGEKVFLECVQDMDHENMFWYRQDPGLGLRLIYFSYDVKMKEKGDIPEGYSVSREKKERFSLILESASTNQTSMYLCASSLRWGGVPQHFGDGTRLSIL.

In this sample, this clone turned up once. The chain is built from TRBV6-5 and TRBJ2-1; D is perhaps TRBD1 (5 bases). V was trimmed by 6 bases and J by 0 bases, leaving 9 bases between them. CDR1 MNHEY and CDR2 SVGAGI come from the germline V gene. This CDR3 contains 14 residues. The CDR3 DNA follows: TGTGCCAGCAGCCGGACAAGCTCCTACAATGAGCAGTTCTTC. Translated: CASSRTSSYNEQFF.

This clone was recorded only once. This chain joins TRBV6-2 or TRBV6-3 and TRBJ1-5, with 9 nucleotides matching TRBD1. CDR3 length equals 18 residues. In germline, CDR1 is MNHEY, CDR2 SVGEGT. V gave up 0 bases and J gave up 6 bases; unmatched junction bases: 12. The CDR3: CASSYSTANRGLGQPQHF. The CDR3, as DNA: TGTGCCAGCAGTTACTCTACAGCAAACAGGGGGCTGGGTCAGCCCCAGCATTTT.

This chain uses TRBV4-2 with TRBJ2-7, with TRBD1 matching 10 bases. Germline assignment: CDR1 LGHNA and CDR2 YNFKEQ. Losses at the gene ends were 4 bases for V and 2 bases for J; bases not matched to a gene: 8. The CDR3 has 16 residues. The CDR3 reads CASSPDPGQGTYEQYF. The CDR3 DNA reads TGTGCCAGCAGCCCGGACCCGGGACAGGGGACCTACGAGCAGTACTTC.

The chain links TRBV27 to TRBJ2-7, with a tentative D call TRBD1 (6 bases). Deletions cut 4 bases from V and 3 bases from J, with 10 bases between. This CDR3 has 13 residues. Germline CDR1 and CDR2: MNHEY and SMNVEV (reference sequence). In nucleotides, the CDR3 is TGTGCCAGCAGTTCCACAGGGAACTACGAGCAGTACTTC. The encoded protein is CASSSTGNYEQYF.

The rearrangement uses TRBV28 and TRBJ2-2; D ambiguous. CDR3 length: 12 amino acids. The germline V and J ends were trimmed by 7 bases and 5 bases, with 8 bases remaining between them. Germline-derived CDR1 and CDR2 are MDHEN and SYDVKM. CDR3 nucleotide sequence: TGTGCCAGCACGGAGTTTACCGGGGAGCTGTTTTTT. Protein sequence: CASTEFTGELFF.

This chain connects TRBV30 to TRBJ1-5; 10 nucleotides align to TRBD1. Germline CDR1 and CDR2: GTSNPN and SVGIG (reference sequence). This CDR3 is built from 14 residues. With 2 bases clipped from V and 6 bases from J, the junction kept 4 bases outside the gene matches. The CDR3 reads CAWSRGTGVQPQHF. The CDR3 region has the DNA TGTGCCTGGAGTAGGGGGACAGGGGTTCAGCCCCAGCATTTT.

The genes are TRBV7-9 and TRBJ2-5; a weak D match, TRBD1 (6 bases). The V and J ends lost 6 bases and 0 bases respectively, with 11 bases between them. CDR1 and CDR2 (germline): SEHNR, FQNEAQ (reference sequence). The CDR3 runs 14 residues. CDR3 loop: CASSEGTYQETQYF. The CDR3 coding sequence is TGTGCCAGCAGTGAAGGGACATACCAAGAGACCCAGTACTTC.

This clone was seen more than once but under ten times. J is TRBJ1-1 and V is TRBV7-2; D may be TRBD1 (5 bases). Trimming shortened V by 2 bases and J by 1 base, and 17 bases separated the two germline ends. CDR1 is SGHTA and CDR2 is FQGNSA in the germline V gene. The CDR3 covers 17 residues. In DNA form, the CDR3 reads TGTGCCAGCAGCTTACCCCCCGGTGGGGGAGGGAACACTGAAGCTTTCTTT. This sequence encodes CASSLPPGGGGNTEAFF.

The V and J genes are TRBV21-1 and TRBJ2-6; the table's D call of TRBD2 was not tested on the DNA. TRBV21-1 has pseudogene status. The CDR3 totals 18 residues. The chain's CDR3 is CASILAGGILSGANVLTF. As DNA, the CDR3 is TGTGCCAGCATCTTAGCGGGGGGCATTCTCTCTGGGGCCAACGTCCTGACTTTC.

This clone was counted between two and nine times. The rearrangement joins TRBV19 to TRBJ1-5; D is unresolved. Germline CDR1 and CDR2: LNHDA and SQIVND (reference sequence). This CDR3 spans 16 amino acids. Trimming took off 5 bases at V and 3 bases at J, with 17 bases between the two ends. This chain's CDR3 is CASSRSPGLLNQPQHF. The CDR3 bases are TGTGCCAGTAGTCGGTCTCCAGGACTCCTCAATCAGCCCCAGCATTTT.

The genes are TRBV7-9 and TRBJ2-7; 8 bases fit TRBD1. Germline V gene sequence: CDR1 SEHNR, CDR2 FQNEAQ (reference sequence). The CDR3 extends over 17 amino acids. V gave up 6 bases and J gave up 0 bases; unmatched junction bases: 13. The CDR3 nucleotides read TGTGCCAGCAGTCCAGCGGCAGGGGGCGCTGACTCCTACGAGCAGTACTTC. Translation: CASSPAAGGADSYEQYF. Supplemented by reference TRBV7-9 and TRBJ2-7, the full variable domain reads DTGVSQNPRHKITKRGQNVTFRCDPISEHNRLYWYRQTLGQGPEFLTYFQNEAQLEKSRLLSDRFSAERPKGSFSTLEIQRTEQGDSAMYLCASSPAAGGADSYEQYFGPGTRLTVT.